The T cell receptor (beta chain) described here comes from a study of patients and donors after allogeneic stem cell transplantation. This CDR3 is 15 amino acids long. CDR1 is SGHTA, CDR2 FQGNSA, per germline. V was clipped by 5 bases and J by 2 bases, with 10 bases between them. TCRdb itself ran the RT-PCR reads through MiXCR, one entry per CDR3 protein. In the table there are 920,000 or so distinct CDR3 sequences, more than 15% of which are singletons. The sequence was obtained from a human donor who was either an allogeneic HSCT recipient or a stem cell or donor lymphocyte infusion donor (not recorded which). It is not recorded whose cells these are; they may come from a transplant donor. The rearrangement uses TRBV7-2 and TRBJ2-6; D remains unclear. Sequencing input: blood, either unsorted or a sorted T cell fraction (not recorded which). As DNA, the CDR3 is TGTGCCAGCAGCCCCGCGGTTACTGGGGCCAACGTCCTGACTTTC. Its protein product is CASSPAVTGANVLTF.